The rows below give T cell receptor beta chains drawn from one sample of a study of blood T cell repertoires in COVID-19. TCRdb keeps only in-frame clones here, not all; method: immunoSEQ multiplex PCR. The profile covers roughly 250,000 clones, with 80% to 90% appearing a single time and under 2.5% taken by the ten largest. Material for sequencing was PBMCs or T cells enriched from blood (not recorded which). Source of these receptors: a woman between 45 and 65 years old who had recovered from COVID-19. The CDR3 runs from the conserved cysteine through the conserved F or W. A D gene is named only where the DNA matches it firmly. Size values are once, few and many counts, or a class for expanded clones, and some rows have none.

CDR3aa | CDR3nt | v_gene | abundance | d_gene | j_gene
CASKYISGRANEQYF | TGTGCCAGCAAATACATAAGCGGGAGGGCGAACGAGCAGTACTTC | TRBV5-6 | . | TRBD2 | TRBJ2-7
CASSSPGLAGNEQYF | TGTGCCAGCAGTTCCCCCGGACTAGCGGGAAACGAGCAGTACTTC | TRBV28 | . | TRBD2 | TRBJ2-7
CASSKVQAGELFF | TGTGCCAGTAGTAAGGTCCAGGCCGGGGAGCTGTTTTTT | TRBV19 | once | . | TRBJ2-2
CSASILGPGGIHEQFF | TGCAGTGCTAGTATTCTCGGTCCAGGGGGCATACATGAGCAGTTCTTC | TRBV20-1 | . | TRBD1 | TRBJ2-1
CASSSGQGPHEQYF | TGTGCCAGCAGTTCGGGACAGGGGCCCCACGAGCAGTACTTC | TRBV6-6 | . | TRBD1 | TRBJ2-7
CASSVGSGEGTEAFF | TGTGCCAGCAGCGTAGGTTCAGGAGAGGGCACTGAAGCTTTCTTT | TRBV9 | . | . | TRBJ1-1
CATSGRGTYYEQYF | TGTGCCACCAGCGGCAGGGGCACCTACTACGAGCAGTACTTC | TRBV15 | . | . | TRBJ2-7
CASTSGRATYEQYF | TGTGCCAGCACCAGTGGCAGGGCTACCTACGAGCAGTACTTC | TRBV6-9 | . | . | TRBJ2-7
CASRLLNQPQHF | TGTGCCAGCAGGCTATTGAATCAGCCCCAGCATTTT | TRBV12-3/TRBV12-4 | . | . | TRBJ1-5
CASSLVSSYEQYF | TGTGCCAGCAGTTTAGTTAGCTCCTACGAGCAGTACTTC | TRBV12-3/TRBV12-4 | . | . | TRBJ2-7
CASSFGTGGSPLHF | TGTGCCAGCAGCTTCGGGACAGGGGGCTCACCCCTCCACTTT | TRBV13 | . | TRBD1 | TRBJ1-6
CASEGGGSSYNEQFF | TGTGCCAGCGAGGGAGGCGGGAGCTCCTACAATGAGCAGTTCTTC | TRBV25-1 | . | TRBD2 | TRBJ2-1
CASSITGSDIQYF | TGTGCCAGTAGTATTACAGGGTCAGACATTCAGTACTTC | TRBV19 | . | . | TRBJ2-4
CASSWRNTEAFF | TGTGCCAGCAGTTGGAGAAACACTGAAGCTTTCTTT | TRBV11-1 | . | . | TRBJ1-1
CASSLALGNTIYF | TGTGCCAGCAGCTTAGCGCTAGGAAACACCATATATTTT | TRBV7-2 | . | . | TRBJ1-3
CASSVAGGDWSEQYF | TGTGCCAGCAGTGTTGCGGGGGGCGATTGGAGCGAGCAGTACTTC | TRBV25-1 | . | TRBD2 | TRBJ2-7
CASSLEKAGVMTSTDTQYF | TGCGCCAGCAGCTTGGAAAAAGCGGGGGTCATGACTAGCACAGATACGCAGTATTTT | TRBV5-1 | . | TRBD2 | TRBJ2-3
CASSYSITVNQPQHF | TGTGCCAGCAGTTACTCGATAACAGTCAATCAGCCCCAGCATTTT | TRBV6-5 | . | . | TRBJ1-5
CASSYEPGQGAHSNQPQHF | TGTGCCAGCAGTTACGAACCGGGACAGGGGGCTCATAGCAATCAGCCCCAGCATTTT | TRBV6-2/TRBV6-3 | few | TRBD1 | TRBJ1-5
CSASGSGTDTQYF | TGCAGTGCTAGTGGGAGTGGCACAGATACGCAGTATTTT | TRBV20-1 | . | . | TRBJ2-3
CASSLGQGRTDTQYF | TGTGCCAGCAGTCTCGGACAGGGTCGCACAGATACGCAGTATTTT | TRBV28 | . | TRBD1 | TRBJ2-3
CASSPFGGRPSYEQYF | TGTGCCAGCAGCCCTTTTGGCGGGAGACCTTCCTACGAGCAGTACTTC | TRBV7-2 | . | TRBD2 | TRBJ2-7
CASSRRPAASGSYEQYF | TGCGCCAGCAGCCGACGGCCTGCGGCTAGCGGGAGCTACGAGCAGTACTTC | TRBV5-1 | . | TRBD2 | TRBJ2-7
CAWIPSDWTSGRYNEQFF | TGTGCCTGGATTCCATCCGACTGGACTAGCGGGAGGTACAATGAGCAGTTCTTC | TRBV30 | . | TRBD2 | TRBJ2-1
CSAPSSVDEQFF | TGCAGCGCCCCGTCTAGCGTGGATGAGCAGTTCTTC | TRBV29-1 | . | . | TRBJ2-1
CASSLVSGGYYEQYF | TGTGCCAGCAGCTTAGTGTCCGGGGGGTACTACGAGCAGTACTTC | TRBV7-8 | . | TRBD2 | TRBJ2-7
CASSLDRTYEQYF | TGTGCCAGCAGCTTAGACAGGACTTACGAGCAGTACTTC | TRBV11-2 | . | . | TRBJ2-7
CASSPGQGFGYTF | TGTGCCAGCAGCCCGGGACAGGGGTTTGGCTACACCTTC | TRBV2 | few | TRBD1 | TRBJ1-2
CASSLASGQGASPLHF | TGTGCCAGCAGTTTAGCCTCGGGACAGGGGGCCTCACCCCTCCACTTT | TRBV28 | . | TRBD1 | TRBJ1-6
CASSRQSGRAGNEQFF | TGTGCCAGCAGCAGGCAGAGCGGGAGGGCCGGCAATGAGCAGTTCTTC | TRBV7-2 | . | TRBD2 | TRBJ2-1
CASSPIPRTSGSSDTQYF | TGTGCCAGCAGTCCAATTCCCCGGACTAGCGGGAGCTCAGATACGCAGTATTTT | TRBV28 | . | TRBD2 | TRBJ2-3
CASTQGGQPNTEAFF | TGTGCCAGCACCCAAGGGGGACAGCCGAACACTGAAGCTTTCTTT | TRBV2 | . | TRBD1 | TRBJ1-1
CASSVPRFPSGKKEGTDTQYF | TGTGCCAGCAGTGTCCCCCGGTTTCCCAGCGGGAAAAAAGAGGGCACAGATACGCAGTATTTT | TRBV28 | few | TRBD2 | TRBJ2-3
CASSPPDRDRGLYEQYF | TGTGCCAGCAGCCCTCCCGACCGGGACAGGGGTTTGTACGAGCAGTACTTC | TRBV27 | . | TRBD1 | TRBJ2-7
CASSPGTANEKLFF | TGTGCCAGCTCACCCGGGACAGCTAATGAAAAACTGTTTTTT | TRBV18 | . | TRBD1 | TRBJ1-4
CASSTWGGNTQYF | TGCGCCAGCAGTACGTGGGGCGGGAATACGCAGTATTTT | TRBV4-1 | . | . | TRBJ2-3
CASSSTSGSYNEQFF | TGTGCCAGCAGTTCGACTAGCGGCTCCTACAATGAGCAGTTCTTC | TRBV27 | few | TRBD2 | TRBJ2-1
CASSQDSMNTEAFF | TGTGCCAGCAGCCAGGACAGCATGAACACTGAAGCTTTCTTT | TRBV5-4 | . | . | TRBJ1-1
CASSSRFSTGASTDTQYF | TGTGCCAGTAGTTCCCGATTTTCGACTGGGGCGAGCACAGATACGCAGTATTTT | TRBV19 | . | . | TRBJ2-3
CASSLEQGPTYEQYF | TGTGCCAGCAGCTTAGAGCAGGGTCCGACCTACGAGCAGTACTTC | TRBV7-8 | . | . | TRBJ2-7
CASSPGLAANNEQFF | TGTGCCAGCAGCCCCGGACTAGCGGCCAACAATGAGCAGTTCTTC | TRBV3-1/TRBV3-2 | . | TRBD2 | TRBJ2-1
CASNQRREGIGNTIYF | TGTGCCAGCAACCAGCGCAGGGAGGGAATTGGAAACACCATATATTTT | TRBV28 | . | . | TRBJ1-3
CASSEGHINTGELFF | TGTGCCAGCAGTGAGGGACATATTAACACCGGGGAGCTGTTTTTT | TRBV2 | . | . | TRBJ2-2
CASSAGLAGSTDTQYF | TGCGCCAGCAGCGCCGGACTAGCGGGGTCCACAGATACGCAGTATTTT | TRBV5-1 | once | TRBD2 | TRBJ2-3
CASSLDSGSGTDTQYF | TGTGCCAGCAGCCTCGATAGCGGGAGCGGCACAGATACGCAGTATTTT | TRBV7-3 | . | TRBD2 | TRBJ2-3
CASSLDRGRVGEKLFF | TGTGCCAGCAGCCTAGACAGGGGGCGGGTGGGTGAAAAACTGTTTTTT | TRBV7-2 | . | TRBD1 | TRBJ1-4
CATSRARDQPQHF | TGTGCCACCAGCAGAGCCAGGGATCAGCCCCAGCATTTT | TRBV15 | . | . | TRBJ1-5
CASSEGVRGWTEAFF | TGTGCCAGCAGTGAAGGGGTTAGGGGGTGGACTGAAGCTTTCTTT | TRBV6-1 | . | . | TRBJ1-1
CASTPSGGEYNSPLHF | TGTGCCAGCACCCCCTCTGGGGGGGAATATAATTCACCCCTCCACTTT | TRBV27 | . | . | TRBJ1-6
CASSIGAAPSNQPQHF | TGTGCCAGTAGTATAGGGGCAGCTCCTAGCAATCAGCCCCAGCATTTT | TRBV19 | once | . | TRBJ1-5
CASSLNRGTETQYF | TGTGCCAGCAGTTTGAACCGGGGGACCGAAACCCAGTACTTC | TRBV27 | . | . | TRBJ2-5
CASSLTLQGWNTEAFF | TGTGCCAGCAGTTTAACCCTACAGGGCTGGAACACTGAAGCTTTCTTT | TRBV28 | . | . | TRBJ1-1
CASRLTSGPTDTQYF | TGTGCCAGCAGGCTGACTAGCGGCCCCACAGATACGCAGTATTTT | TRBV2 | . | TRBD2 | TRBJ2-3
CASSRYGWESSYNEQFF | TGTGCCAGCAGCCGTTATGGTTGGGAGAGCTCCTACAATGAGCAGTTCTTC | TRBV5-4 | few | . | TRBJ2-1
CASRGLDEQFF | TGTGCCAGTAGGGGACTCGATGAGCAGTTCTTC | TRBV19 | few | . | TRBJ2-1
CASSPFILAGGNEQFF | TGTGCCAGCAGCCCCTTTATTCTAGCGGGAGGCAATGAGCAGTTCTTC | TRBV14 | . | TRBD2 | TRBJ2-1
CATSRRDGWNTEAFF | TGTGCCACCAGCCGGAGGGACGGTTGGAACACTGAAGCTTTCTTT | TRBV15 | . | . | TRBJ1-1
CASSPQEGNTEAFF | TGTGCCAGCTCTCCGCAGGAGGGGAACACTGAAGCTTTCTTT | TRBV18 | once | . | TRBJ1-1
CASSYGQRYQPQHF | TGTGCCAGCAGTTACGGACAGAGATATCAGCCCCAGCATTTT | TRBV6-2/TRBV6-3 | . | . | TRBJ1-5